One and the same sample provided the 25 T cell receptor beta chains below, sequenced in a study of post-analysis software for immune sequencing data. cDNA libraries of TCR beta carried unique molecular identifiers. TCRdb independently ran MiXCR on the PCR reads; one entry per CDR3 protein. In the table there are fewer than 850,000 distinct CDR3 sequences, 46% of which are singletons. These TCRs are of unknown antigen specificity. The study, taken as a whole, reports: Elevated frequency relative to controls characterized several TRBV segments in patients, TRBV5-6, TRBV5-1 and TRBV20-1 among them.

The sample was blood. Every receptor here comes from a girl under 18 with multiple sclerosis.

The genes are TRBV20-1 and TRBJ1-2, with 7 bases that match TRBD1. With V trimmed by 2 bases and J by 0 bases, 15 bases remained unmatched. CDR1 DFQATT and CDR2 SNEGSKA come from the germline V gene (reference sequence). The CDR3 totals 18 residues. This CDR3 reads CSARPGFDWDRANYGYTF. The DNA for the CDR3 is TGCAGTGCTAGACCGGGCTTCGACTGGGACAGAGCTAACTATGGCTACACCTTC.

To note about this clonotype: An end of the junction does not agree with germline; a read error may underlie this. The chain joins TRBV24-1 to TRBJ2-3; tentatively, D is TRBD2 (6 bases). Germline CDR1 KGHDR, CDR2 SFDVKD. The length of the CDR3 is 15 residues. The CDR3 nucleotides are TGTGTCACCAGTGATTTGCGGGGCGGCACAGATACGCAGTATTTT. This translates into CVTSDLRGGTDTQYF.

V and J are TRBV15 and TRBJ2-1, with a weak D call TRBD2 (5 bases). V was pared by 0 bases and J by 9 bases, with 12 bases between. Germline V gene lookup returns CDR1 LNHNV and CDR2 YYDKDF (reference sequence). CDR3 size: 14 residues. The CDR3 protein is CATSRDVASSEQFF. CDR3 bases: TGTGCCACCAGCAGAGACGTGGCTAGCAGTGAGCAGTTCTTC.

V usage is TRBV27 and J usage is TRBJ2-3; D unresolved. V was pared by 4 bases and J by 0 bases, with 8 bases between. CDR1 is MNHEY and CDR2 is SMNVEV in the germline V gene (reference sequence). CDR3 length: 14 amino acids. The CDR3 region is CASSWDYSTDTQYF. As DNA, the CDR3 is TGTGCCAGCAGTTGGGATTATAGCACAGATACGCAGTATTTT.

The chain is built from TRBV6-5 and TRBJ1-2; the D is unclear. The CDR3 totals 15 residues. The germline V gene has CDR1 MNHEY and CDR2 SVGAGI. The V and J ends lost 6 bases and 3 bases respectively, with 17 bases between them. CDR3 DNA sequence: TGTGCCAGCAGCTCGAGCGGCCAAAGGTACTATGGCTACACCTTC. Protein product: CASSSSGQRYYGYTF.

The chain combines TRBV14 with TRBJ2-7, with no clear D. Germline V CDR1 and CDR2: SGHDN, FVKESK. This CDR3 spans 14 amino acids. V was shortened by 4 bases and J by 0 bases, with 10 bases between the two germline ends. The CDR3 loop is CASSRTESSYEQYF. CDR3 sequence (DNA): TGTGCCAGCAGCCGTACTGAGAGCTCCTACGAGCAGTACTTC. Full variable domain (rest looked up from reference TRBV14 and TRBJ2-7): EAGVTQFPSHSVIEKGQTVTLRCDPISGHDNLYWYRRVMGKEIKFLLHFVKESKQDESGMPNNRFLAERTGGTYSTLKVQPAELEDSGVYFCASSRTESSYEQYFGPGTRLTVT.

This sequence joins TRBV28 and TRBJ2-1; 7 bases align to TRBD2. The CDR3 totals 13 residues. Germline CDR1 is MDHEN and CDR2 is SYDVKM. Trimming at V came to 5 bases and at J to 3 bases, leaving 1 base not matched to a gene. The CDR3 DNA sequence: TGTGCCAGCAGTAGCGGGAACTACAATGAGCAGTTCTTC. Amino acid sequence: CASSSGNYNEQFF.

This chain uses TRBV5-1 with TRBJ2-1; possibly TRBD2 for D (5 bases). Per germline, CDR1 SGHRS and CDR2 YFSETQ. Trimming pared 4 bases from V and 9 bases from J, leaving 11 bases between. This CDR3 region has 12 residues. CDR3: CASSPEVGEQFF. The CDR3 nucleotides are TGCGCCAGCAGCCCGGAGGTTGGTGAGCAGTTCTTC.

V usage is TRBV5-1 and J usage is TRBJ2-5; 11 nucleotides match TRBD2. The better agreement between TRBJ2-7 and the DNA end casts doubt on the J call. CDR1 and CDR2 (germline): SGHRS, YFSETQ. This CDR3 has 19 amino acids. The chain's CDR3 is CASSFRILNSGRDTYEQYF. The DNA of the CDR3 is TGCGCCAGCAGCTTTCGTATCCTAAATAGCGGGAGGGACACCTACGAGCAGTACTTC.

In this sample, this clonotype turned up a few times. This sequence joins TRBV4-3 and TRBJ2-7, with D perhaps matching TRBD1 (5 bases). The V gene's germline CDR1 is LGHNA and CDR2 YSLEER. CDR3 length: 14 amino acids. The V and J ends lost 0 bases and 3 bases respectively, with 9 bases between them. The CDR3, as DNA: TGCGCCAGCAGCCAAGATCTGGACAACTACGAGCAGTACTTC. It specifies CASSQDLDNYEQYF.

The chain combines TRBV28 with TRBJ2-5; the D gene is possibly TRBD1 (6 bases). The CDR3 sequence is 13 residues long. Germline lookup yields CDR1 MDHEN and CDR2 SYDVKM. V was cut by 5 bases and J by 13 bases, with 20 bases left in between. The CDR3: CASSPPGHRRRYF. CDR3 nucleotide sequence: TGTGCCAGCAGTCCACCGGGACACAGGAGACGGTACTTC.

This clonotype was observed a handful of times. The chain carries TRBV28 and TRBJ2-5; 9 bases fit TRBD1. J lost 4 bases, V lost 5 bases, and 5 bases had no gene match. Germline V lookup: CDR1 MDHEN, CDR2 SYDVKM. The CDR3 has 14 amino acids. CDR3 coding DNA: TGTGCCAGCAGTGCGACAGGGGGAGGAGAGACCCAGTACTTC. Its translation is CASSATGGGETQYF.

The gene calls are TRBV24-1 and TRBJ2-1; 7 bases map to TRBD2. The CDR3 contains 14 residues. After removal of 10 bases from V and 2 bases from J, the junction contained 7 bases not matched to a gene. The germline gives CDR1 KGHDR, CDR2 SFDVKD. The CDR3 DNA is TGTGCCACTTCTAGCGGTACAACCTACAATGAGCAGTTCTTC. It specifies CATSSGTTYNEQFF.

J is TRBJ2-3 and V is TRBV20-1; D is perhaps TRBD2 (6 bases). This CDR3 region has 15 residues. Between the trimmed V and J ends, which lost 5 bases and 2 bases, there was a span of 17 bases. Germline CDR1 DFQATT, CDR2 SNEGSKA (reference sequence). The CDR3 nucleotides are TGCAGTGCTCTGACTAGTTCGGAGTCCACAGATACGCAGTATTTT. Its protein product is CSALTSSESTDTQYF.

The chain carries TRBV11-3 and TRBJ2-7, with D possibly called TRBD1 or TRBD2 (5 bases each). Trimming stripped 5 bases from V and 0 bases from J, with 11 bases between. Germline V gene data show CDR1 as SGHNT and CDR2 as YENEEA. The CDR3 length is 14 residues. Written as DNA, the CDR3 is TGTGCCAGCAGCCAGAGGGGCACCTCCTACGAGCAGTACTTC. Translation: CASSQRGTSYEQYF. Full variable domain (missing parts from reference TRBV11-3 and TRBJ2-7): EAGVVQSPRYKIIEKKQPVAFWCNPISGHNTLYWYLQNLGQGPELLIRYENEEAVDDSQLPKDRFSAERLKGVDSTLKIQPAELGDSAVYLCASSQRGTSYEQYFGPGTRLTVT.

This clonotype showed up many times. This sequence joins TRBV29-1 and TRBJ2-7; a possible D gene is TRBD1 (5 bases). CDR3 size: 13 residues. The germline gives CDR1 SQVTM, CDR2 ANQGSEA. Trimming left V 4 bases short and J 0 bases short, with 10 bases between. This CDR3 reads CSVGQGSSYEQYF. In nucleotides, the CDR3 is TGCAGCGTTGGGCAGGGAAGCTCCTACGAGCAGTACTTC.

DNA of the CDR3: TGCGCCAGCAGCCAAGAGAGGTGGGTCAGAGAGACCCAGTACTTC. It encodes CASSQERWVRETQYF. The genes are TRBV4-3 and TRBJ2-5; D not certain. The V gene lost 0 bases and the J gene lost 4 bases, with 12 bases spanning the gap. CDR3 size: 15 residues. Germline V gives CDR1 LGHNA, CDR2 YSLEER.

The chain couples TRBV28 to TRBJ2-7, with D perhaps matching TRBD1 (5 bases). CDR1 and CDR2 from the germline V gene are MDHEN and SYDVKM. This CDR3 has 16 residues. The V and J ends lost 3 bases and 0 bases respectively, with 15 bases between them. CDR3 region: CASSLSPRDSSYEQYF. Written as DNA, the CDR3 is TGTGCCAGCAGTTTGTCTCCCAGGGATAGCTCCTACGAGCAGTACTTC.

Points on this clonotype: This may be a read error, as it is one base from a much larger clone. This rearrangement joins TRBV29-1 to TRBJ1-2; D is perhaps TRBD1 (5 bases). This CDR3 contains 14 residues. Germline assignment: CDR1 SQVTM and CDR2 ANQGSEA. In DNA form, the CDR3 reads TGCAGCGTTGAGAGGCAGGGAGGTGGTTATGGCTGCACCTTC. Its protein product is CSVERQGGGYGCTF.

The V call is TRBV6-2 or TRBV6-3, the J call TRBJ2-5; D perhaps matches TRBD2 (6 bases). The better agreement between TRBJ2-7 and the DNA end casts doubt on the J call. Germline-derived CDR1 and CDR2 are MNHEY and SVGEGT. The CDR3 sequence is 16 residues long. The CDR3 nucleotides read TGTGCCAGCAGTTGGCTGGCAGGAAGGAGGGACTACGAGCAGTACTTC. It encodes CASSWLAGRRDYEQYF.

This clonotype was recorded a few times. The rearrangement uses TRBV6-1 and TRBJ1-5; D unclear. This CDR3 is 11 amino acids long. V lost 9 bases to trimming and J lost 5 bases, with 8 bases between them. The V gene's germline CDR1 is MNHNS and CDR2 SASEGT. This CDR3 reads CASGRDQPQHF. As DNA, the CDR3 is TGTGCCAGTGGACGGGATCAGCCCCAGCATTTT.

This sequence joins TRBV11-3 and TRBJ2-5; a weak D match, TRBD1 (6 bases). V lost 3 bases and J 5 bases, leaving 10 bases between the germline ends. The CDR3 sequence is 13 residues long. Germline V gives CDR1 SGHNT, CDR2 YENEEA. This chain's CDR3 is CASSFVGAETQYF. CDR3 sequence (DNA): TGTGCCAGCAGCTTTGTGGGGGCGGAGACCCAGTACTTC.

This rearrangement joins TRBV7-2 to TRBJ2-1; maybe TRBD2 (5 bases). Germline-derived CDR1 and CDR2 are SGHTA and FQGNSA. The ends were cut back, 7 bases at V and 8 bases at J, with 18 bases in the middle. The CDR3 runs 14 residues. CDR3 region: CASIIERTGHEQFF. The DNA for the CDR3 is TGTGCCAGCATCATCGAGCGGACTGGGCATGAGCAGTTCTTC.

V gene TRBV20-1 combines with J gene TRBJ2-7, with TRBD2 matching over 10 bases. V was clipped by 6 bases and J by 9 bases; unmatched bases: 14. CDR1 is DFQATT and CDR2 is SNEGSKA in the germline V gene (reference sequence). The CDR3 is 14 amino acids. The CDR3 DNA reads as TGCAGTGCCCGCGCGAGCGGGAGGGCCCTCGTGCAGTACTTC. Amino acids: CSARASGRALVQYF.

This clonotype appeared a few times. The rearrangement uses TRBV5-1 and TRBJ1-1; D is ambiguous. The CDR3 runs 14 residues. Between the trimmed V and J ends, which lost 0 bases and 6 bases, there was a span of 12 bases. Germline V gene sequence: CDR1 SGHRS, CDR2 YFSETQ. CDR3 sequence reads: CASSLAEDGAEAFF. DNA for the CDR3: TGCGCCAGCAGCTTGGCGGAGGACGGGGCTGAAGCTTTCTTT. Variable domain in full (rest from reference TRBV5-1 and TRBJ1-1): KAGVTQTPRYLIKTRGQQVTLSCSPISGHRSVSWYQQTPGQGLQFLFEYFSETQRNKGNFPGRFSGRQFSNSRSEMNVSTLELGDSALYLCASSLAEDGAEAFFGQGTRLTVV.